This T cell receptor (beta chain) stems from a study of blood T cell repertoires in COVID-19. The overall study: The study drew acute and convalescent COVID-19 samples from the United States, Italy and Spain. T cells, B-cell-depleted T cells, or PBMCs supplied cDNA or gDNA.

This clone occurred a few times. Original handling: Counts of nucleated cells, estimated from reference gene primer amplification, were obtained. The assay was immunoSEQ multiplex PCR, and TCRdb's table has in-frame clones only and misses some. V and J calls and clone size follow that table, whereas D and trimming were derived from the DNA. The table includes around 67,000 clones, about 90% detected once. Germline CDR1 SGHAT, CDR2 FQNNGV. CDR3 size: 15 residues. V lost 2 bases, J lost 4 bases, and 14 bases lay in between. The rearrangement joins TRBV11-2 to TRBJ1-1; D possibly corresponds to TRBD1 (5 bases). The specimen was peripheral blood. This TCR was sampled from a man in his forties or fifties with active COVID-19. The CDR3 nucleotides are TGTGCCAGCAGCTTACGGGGGGGAGGAGGCACTGAAGCTTTCTTT. Translated, it gives CASSLRGGGGTEAFF.